This record concerns one T cell receptor (beta chain) sequence. The CDR3 length is 15 residues. Deletions cut 3 bases from V and 5 bases from J, with 17 bases between. Germline-derived CDR1 and CDR2 are SGHDT and YYEEEE. The sample is drawn from a study of blood T cell repertoires in COVID-19. Across the study: Researchers got acute and convalescent COVID-19 samples from the United States, Italy and Spain. Sources were T cells, B-cell-depleted T cells, or PBMCs; the material itself was cDNA or gDNA.

A Seattle source enrolled patients during active infection and followed them longitudinally. Per the original methods: For nucleated cells, counts were estimated from reference gene primer amplification. Measured with immunoSEQ multiplex PCR; TCRdb has only the in-frame clones, and not every one. The DNA gave D and trimming, while V, J and clone size come from that table. Of tens of thousands of clones in the sample, approximately 74% were seen once. The receptor comes from a man aged 50 to 60 with COVID-19, enrolled during active disease. The rearrangement uses TRBV5-6 and TRBJ1-1; no firm D call. The sequencing input was peripheral blood. The CDR3 region is CASSYPTSRGTEAFF. The DNA for the CDR3 is TGTGCCAGCAGCTACCCAACATCCCGAGGGACTGAAGCTTTCTTT.